In this sample, the clone carrying this T cell receptor (beta chain) turned up a few times. V trimming: 7 bases; J trimming: 10 bases; junction bases outside the gene matches: 12. The germline V gene encodes CDR1 MNHEY and CDR2 SVGAGI. The CDR3 has 13 amino acids. Time point denoted: patch test 1, 2 weeks after DPC sensitization. Treatment described: therapeutic diphenylcyclopropenone sensitization with weekly scalp DPC. The data are from a study of human T cells and chemical hapten exposure. TCRdb recomputed calls from the RACE reads with MiXCR, one row per CDR3 protein. The sample holds under 150,000 distinct CDR3 sequences, around 10% seen once.

The sequencing used whole blood, collected in connection with sensitization to the hapten diphenylcyclopropenone (DPC). The J gene is TRBJ2-5, the V gene TRBV6-5, with 7 bases fitting TRBD2. The TCR was taken from a woman aged 45-59 years with alopecia areata. Some clones in this sample may be carry-over from other donors' samples. CDR3 protein: CASTLPGGGIQYF. The CDR3, as DNA: TGTGCCAGCACTCTACCTGGGGGGGGAATCCAGTACTTC.